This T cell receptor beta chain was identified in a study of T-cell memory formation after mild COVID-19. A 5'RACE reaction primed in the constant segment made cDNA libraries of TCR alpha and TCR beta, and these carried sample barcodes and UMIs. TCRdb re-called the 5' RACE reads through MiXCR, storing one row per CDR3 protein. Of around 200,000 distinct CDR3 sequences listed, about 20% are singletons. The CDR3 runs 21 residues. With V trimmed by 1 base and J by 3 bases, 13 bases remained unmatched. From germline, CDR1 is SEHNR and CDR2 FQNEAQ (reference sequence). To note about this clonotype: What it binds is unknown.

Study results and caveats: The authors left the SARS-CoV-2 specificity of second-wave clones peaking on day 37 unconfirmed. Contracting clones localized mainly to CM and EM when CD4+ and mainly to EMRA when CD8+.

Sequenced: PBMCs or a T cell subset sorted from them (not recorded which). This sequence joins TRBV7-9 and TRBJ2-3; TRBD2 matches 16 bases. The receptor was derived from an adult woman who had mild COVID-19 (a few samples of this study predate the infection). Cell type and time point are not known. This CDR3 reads CASSLDPGLAGGGTLTDTQYF. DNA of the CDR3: TGTGCCAGCAGCTTAGACCCGGGACTAGCGGGAGGGGGCACCCTTACAGATACGCAGTATTTT.